The entry below gives a single T cell receptor beta chain sequence along with its context. The antigen is not known. This specimen comes from a study of OX40 agonist ivuxolimab in advanced cancers. The protocol was immunoSEQ multiplex PCR, while the TCRdb copy is restricted to in-frame clones and leaves out a portion. Counted here are about 65,000 clones, about nine tenths occurring once; the ten biggest clones make up 0.38%. The CDR3 has 13 residues. V lost 8 bases to trimming and J lost 2 bases, with 9 bases between them. Germline CDR1 SGHAT, CDR2 FQNNGV. Patients who had autoimmune disease history or got systemic immunosuppression were left out. Study-wide points: Clonal expansion was among the lowest in partial responders at 0.1-3.0 mg/kg, especially CD8+.

J is TRBJ1-4 and V is TRBV11-2; D is ambiguous. This TCR derives from an adult with an advanced solid tumor such as melanoma, head and neck, liver or kidney cancer. The sample consisted of CD4+ or CD8+ T cells sorted from blood, taken in a trial of the OX40 agonist ivuxolimab. The CDR3 DNA follows: TGTGCCAGCGGGGTGGGGACTAATGAAAAACTGTTTTTT. It codes for CASGVGTNEKLFF.